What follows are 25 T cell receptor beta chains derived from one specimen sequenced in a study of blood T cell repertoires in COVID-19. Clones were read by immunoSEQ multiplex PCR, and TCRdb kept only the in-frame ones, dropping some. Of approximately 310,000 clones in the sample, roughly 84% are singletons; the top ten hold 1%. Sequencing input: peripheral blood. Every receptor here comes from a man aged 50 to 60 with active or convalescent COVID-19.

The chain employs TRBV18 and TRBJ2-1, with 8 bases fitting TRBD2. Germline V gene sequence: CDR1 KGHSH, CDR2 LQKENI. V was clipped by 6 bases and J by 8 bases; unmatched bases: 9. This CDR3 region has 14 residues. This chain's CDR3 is CASSPSGSGDEQFF. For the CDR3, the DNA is TGTGCCAGCTCCCCCAGCGGGAGTGGTGATGAGCAGTTCTTC.

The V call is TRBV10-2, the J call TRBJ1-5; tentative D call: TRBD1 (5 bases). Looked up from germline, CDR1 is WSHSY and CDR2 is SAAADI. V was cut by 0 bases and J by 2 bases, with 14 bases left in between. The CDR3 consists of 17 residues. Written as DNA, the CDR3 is TGCGCCAGCAGTGAGTCCCAGGGAGGGTCGGGCAATCAGCCCCAGCATTTT. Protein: CASSESQGGSGNQPQHF.

For the CDR3, the DNA is TGTGCCAGCAGCGTAACTCTTTACAATGAGCAGTTCTTC. Protein sequence: CASSVTLYNEQFF. V gene TRBV9 combines with J gene TRBJ2-1; D not resolved. Germline loops: CDR1 SGDLS, CDR2 YYNGEE. Deletions cut 1 base from V and 4 bases from J, with 6 bases between. CDR3 size: 13 residues.

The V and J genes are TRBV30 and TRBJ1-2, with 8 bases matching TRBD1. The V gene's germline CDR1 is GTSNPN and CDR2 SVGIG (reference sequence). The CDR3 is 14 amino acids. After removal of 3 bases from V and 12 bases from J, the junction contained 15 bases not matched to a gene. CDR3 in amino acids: CAWSAGLDRVGDTF. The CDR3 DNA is TGTGCCTGGAGCGCCGGGTTGGACAGGGTGGGAGACACCTTC.

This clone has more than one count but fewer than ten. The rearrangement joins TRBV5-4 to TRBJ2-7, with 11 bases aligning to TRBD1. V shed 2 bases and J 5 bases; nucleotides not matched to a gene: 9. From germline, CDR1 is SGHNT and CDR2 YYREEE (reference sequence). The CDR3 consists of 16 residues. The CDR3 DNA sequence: TGTGCCAGCAGCTTACCTTCCGGGACAGGGGGTGACGAGCAGTACTTC. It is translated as CASSLPSGTGGDEQYF.

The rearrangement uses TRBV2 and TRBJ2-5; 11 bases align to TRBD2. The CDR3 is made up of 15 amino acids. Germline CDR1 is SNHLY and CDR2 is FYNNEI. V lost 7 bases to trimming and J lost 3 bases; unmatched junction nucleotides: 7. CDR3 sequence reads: CASNDALAGEETQYF. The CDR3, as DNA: TGTGCCAGCAATGACGCACTAGCGGGAGAAGAGACCCAGTACTTC. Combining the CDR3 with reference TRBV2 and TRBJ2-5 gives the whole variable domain EPEVTQTPSHQVTQMGQEVILRCVPISNHLYFYWYRQILGQKVEFLVSFYNNEISEKSEIFDDQFSVERPDGSNFTLKIRSTKLEDSAMYFCASNDALAGEETQYFGPGTRLLVL.

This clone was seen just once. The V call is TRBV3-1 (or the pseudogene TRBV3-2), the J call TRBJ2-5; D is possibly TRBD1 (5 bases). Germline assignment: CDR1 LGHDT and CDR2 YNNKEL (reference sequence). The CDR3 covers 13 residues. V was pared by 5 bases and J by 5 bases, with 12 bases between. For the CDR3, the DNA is TGTGCCAGCAGCACTCAGGGTGGTGAGACCCAGTACTTC. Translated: CASSTQGGETQYF.

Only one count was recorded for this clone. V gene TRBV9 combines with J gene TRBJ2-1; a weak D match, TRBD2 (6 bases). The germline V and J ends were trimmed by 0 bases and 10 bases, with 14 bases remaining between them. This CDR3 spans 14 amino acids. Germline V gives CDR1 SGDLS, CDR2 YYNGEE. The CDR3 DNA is TGTGCCAGCAGCGTAGAAGCCCTAGCGACGGAGCAGTTCTTC. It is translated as CASSVEALATEQFF.

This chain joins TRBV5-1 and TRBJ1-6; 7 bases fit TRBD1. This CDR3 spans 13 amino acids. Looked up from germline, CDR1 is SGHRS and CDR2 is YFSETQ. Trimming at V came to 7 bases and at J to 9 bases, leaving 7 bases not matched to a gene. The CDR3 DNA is TGCGCCAGCTCTGACAGGGAGCGTTCACCCCTCCACTTT. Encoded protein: CASSDRERSPLHF.

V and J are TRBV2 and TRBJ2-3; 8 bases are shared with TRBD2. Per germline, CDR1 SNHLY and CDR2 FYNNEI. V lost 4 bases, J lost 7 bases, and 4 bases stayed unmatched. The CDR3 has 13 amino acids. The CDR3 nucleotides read TGTGCCAGCAGTGTTCGGGAGGGCCATACGCAGTATTTT. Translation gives CASSVREGHTQYF.

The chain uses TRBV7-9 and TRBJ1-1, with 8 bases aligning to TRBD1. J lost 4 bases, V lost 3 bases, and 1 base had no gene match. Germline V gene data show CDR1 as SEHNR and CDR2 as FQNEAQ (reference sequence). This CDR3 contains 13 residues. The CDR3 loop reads CASSFDRGTEAFF. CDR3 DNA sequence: TGTGCCAGCAGCTTTGACAGGGGCACTGAAGCTTTCTTT.

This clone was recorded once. CDR3 DNA sequence: TGTGCCAGCAGTTTTAGGGGATACGAGCAGTACTTC. It yields the protein CASSFRGYEQYF. The chain recombines TRBV27 with TRBJ2-7, with D perhaps TRBD1 (5 bases). The germline V and J ends were trimmed by 3 bases and 4 bases, with 7 bases remaining between them. The CDR3 totals 12 residues. Germline-derived CDR1 and CDR2 are MNHEY and SMNVEV (reference sequence).

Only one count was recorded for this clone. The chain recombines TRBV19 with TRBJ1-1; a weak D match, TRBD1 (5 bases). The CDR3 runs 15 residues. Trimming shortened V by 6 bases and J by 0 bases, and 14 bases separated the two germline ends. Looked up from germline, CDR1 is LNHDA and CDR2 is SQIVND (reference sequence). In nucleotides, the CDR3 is TGTGCCAGTAGGGTCGGGGGGTCCATGAACACTGAAGCTTTCTTT. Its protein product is CASRVGGSMNTEAFF.

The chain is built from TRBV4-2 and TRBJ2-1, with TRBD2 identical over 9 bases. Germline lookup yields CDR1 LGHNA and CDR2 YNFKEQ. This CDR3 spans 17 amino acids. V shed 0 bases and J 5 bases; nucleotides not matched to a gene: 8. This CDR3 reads CASSQDGGPSGDNEQFF. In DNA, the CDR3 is TGTGCCAGCAGCCAAGATGGTGGGCCTAGCGGGGACAATGAGCAGTTCTTC.

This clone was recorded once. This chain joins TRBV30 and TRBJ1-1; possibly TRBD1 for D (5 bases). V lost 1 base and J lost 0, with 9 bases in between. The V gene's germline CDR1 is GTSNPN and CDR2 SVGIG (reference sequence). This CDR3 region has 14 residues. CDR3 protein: CAWSGGTLNTEAFF. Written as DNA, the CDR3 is TGTGCCTGGAGTGGCGGGACGTTGAACACTGAAGCTTTCTTT.

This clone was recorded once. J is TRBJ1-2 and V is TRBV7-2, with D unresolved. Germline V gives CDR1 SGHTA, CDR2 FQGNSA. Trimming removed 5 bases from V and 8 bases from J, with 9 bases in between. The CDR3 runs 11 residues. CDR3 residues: CASSPSLGYTF. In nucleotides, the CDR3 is TGTGCCAGCAGCCCCAGTCTGGGCTACACCTTC. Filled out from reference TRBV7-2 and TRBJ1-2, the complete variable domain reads GAGVSQSPSNKVTEKGKDVELRCDPISGHTALYWYRQSLGQGLEFLIYFQGNSAPDKSGLPSDRFSAERTGGSVSTLTIQRTQQEDSAVYLCASSPSLGYTFGSGTRLTVV.

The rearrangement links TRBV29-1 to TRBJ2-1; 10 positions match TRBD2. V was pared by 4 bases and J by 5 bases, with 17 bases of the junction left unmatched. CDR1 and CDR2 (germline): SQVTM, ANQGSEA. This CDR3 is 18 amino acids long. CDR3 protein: CSVARLGTSATSNNEQFF. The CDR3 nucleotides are TGCAGCGTTGCACGTCTCGGGACTAGCGCGACCTCAAACAATGAGCAGTTCTTC.

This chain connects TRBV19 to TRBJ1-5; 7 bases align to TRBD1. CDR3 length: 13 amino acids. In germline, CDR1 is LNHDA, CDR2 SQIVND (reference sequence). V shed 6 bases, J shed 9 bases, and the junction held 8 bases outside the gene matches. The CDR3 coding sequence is TGTGCCAGTAGCAGACAGGGAGATCGGCCCCAGCATTTT. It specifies CASSRQGDRPQHF. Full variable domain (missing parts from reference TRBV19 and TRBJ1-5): DGGITQSPKYLFRKEGQNVTLSCEQNLNHDAMYWYRQDPGQGLRLIYYSQIVNDFQKGDIAEGYSVSREKKESFPLTVTSAQKNPTAFYLCASSRQGDRPQHFGDGTRLSIL.

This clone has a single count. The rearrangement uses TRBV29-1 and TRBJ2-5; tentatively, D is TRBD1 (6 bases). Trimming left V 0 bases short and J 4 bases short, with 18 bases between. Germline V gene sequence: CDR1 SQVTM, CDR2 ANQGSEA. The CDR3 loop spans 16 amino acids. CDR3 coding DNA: TGCAGCGTTGAAGACCCATGGCAAGGGGGAAGAGAGACCCAGTACTTC. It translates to CSVEDPWQGGRETQYF. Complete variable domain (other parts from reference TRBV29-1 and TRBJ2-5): SAVISQKPSRDICQRGTSLTIQCQVDSQVTMMFWYRQQPGQSLTLIATANQGSEATYESGFVIDKFPISRPNLTFSTLTVSNMSPEDSSIYLCSVEDPWQGGRETQYFGPGTRLLVL.

CDR3 DNA sequence: TGCGCCAGCAGCCAAGAGAACAGGCCAGCCTACGAGCAGTACTTC. Translating it yields CASSQENRPAYEQYF. The gene calls are TRBV4-1 and TRBJ2-7; possibly TRBD1 for D (5 bases). V lost 0 bases to trimming and J lost 2 bases, with 11 bases between them. The CDR3 has 15 residues. Germline CDR1 and CDR2: MGHRA and YSYEKL.

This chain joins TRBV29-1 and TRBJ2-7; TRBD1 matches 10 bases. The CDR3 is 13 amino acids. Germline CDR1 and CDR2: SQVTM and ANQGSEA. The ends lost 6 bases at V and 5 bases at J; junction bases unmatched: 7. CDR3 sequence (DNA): TGCAGCGTCTGGACAGGGGGATTGAACGAGCAGTACTTC. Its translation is CSVWTGGLNEQYF.

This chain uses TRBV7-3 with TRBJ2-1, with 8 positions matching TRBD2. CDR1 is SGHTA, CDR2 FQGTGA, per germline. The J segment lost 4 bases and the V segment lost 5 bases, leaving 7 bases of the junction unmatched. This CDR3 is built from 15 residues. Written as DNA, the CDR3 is TGTGCCAGCAGCACCGGGACTAGAGAATACAATGAGCAGTTCTTC. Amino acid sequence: CASSTGTREYNEQFF.

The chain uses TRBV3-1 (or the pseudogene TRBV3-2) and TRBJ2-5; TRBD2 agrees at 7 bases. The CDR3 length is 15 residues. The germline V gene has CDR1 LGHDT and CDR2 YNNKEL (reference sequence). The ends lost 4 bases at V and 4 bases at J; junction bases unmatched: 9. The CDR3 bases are TGTGCCAGCAGCCCCCCTGGACTAGAGGGAGAGACCCAGTACTTC. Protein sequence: CASSPPGLEGETQYF.

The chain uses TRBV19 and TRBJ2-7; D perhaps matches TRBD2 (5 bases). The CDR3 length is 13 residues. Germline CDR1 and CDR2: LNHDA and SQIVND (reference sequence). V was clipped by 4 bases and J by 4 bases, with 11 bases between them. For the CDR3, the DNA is TGTGCCAGTAGTAACGAGGGCTTATACGAGCAGTACTTC. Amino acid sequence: CASSNEGLYEQYF.

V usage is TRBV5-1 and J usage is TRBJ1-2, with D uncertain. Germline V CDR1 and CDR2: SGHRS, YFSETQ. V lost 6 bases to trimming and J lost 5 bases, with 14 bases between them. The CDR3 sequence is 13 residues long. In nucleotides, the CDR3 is TGCGCCAGCACCCCGTCCGGGAGGTATGGCTACACCTTC. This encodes CASTPSGRYGYTF.